This record concerns one T cell receptor (beta chain) sequence. The data were taken from a study of PD-1 blockade in classical Hodgkin lymphoma. Profiled with immunoSEQ multiplex PCR; TCRdb holds only in-frame clones, not every one. The table includes approximately 44,000 clones, around two thirds detected once. Every patient was affected by relapse after autologous stem cell transplantation, while exposure to brentuximab vedotin was not uniform. Germline CDR1 is LGHNA and CDR2 is YNFKEQ. The V end lost 6 bases, the J end lost 0 bases, and 24 bases lay between the germline ends. This CDR3 is 19 amino acids long.

This receptor was obtained from a human donor with classical Hodgkin lymphoma. The gene calls are TRBV4-2 and TRBJ1-3, with a tentative D call TRBD1 (6 bases). The sample was peripheral blood mononuclear cells (PBMCs), taken at baseline. The CDR3 coding sequence is TGTGCCAGCAGTCCCGACCCTGTGCAGGGGCCTATCTCTGGAAACACCATATATTTT. This encodes CASSPDPVQGPISGNTIYF.